These T cell receptor beta chains were read from a single sample in a study of PD-L1 blockade in urothelial cancer. The table came from immunoSEQ multiplex PCR; TCRdb's copy has only in-frame clones and leaves some out. The repertoire holds about 23,000 clones, with around 91% as singletons. Source: PBMCs, taken around atezolizumab (anti-PD-L1) treatment. These receptors all come from a woman aged 60-70 years with urothelial cancer. Each CDR3 is given with its conserved first and last residue. Fields, in order: clone size, D gene, V gene, J gene, CDR3 protein, CDR3 DNA. The D gene is left open where the match is weak. Clone size, where shown, is once, few, many, or a class for clones that have expanded.

size: NA; D: NA; V: TRBV19; J: TRBJ1-2; CDR3: CASTNRVRGYTF; DNA: TGTGCCAGTACCAACAGGGTACGTGGCTACACCTTC
size: NA; D: TRBD1; V: TRBV19; J: TRBJ2-7; CDR3: CAASQGALREQYF; DNA: TGTGCCGCCTCACAGGGGGCTCTAAGGGAGCAGTACTTC
size: NA; D: NA; V: TRBV25-1; J: TRBJ1-1; CDR3: CATTGENTEAFF; DNA: TGTGCCACTACAGGAGAGAACACTGAAGCTTTCTTT
size: NA; D: TRBD2; V: TRBV6-5; J: TRBJ2-3; CDR3: CASRRAGGGTDTQYF; DNA: TGTGCCAGCAGAAGAGCGGGGGGTGGTACAGATACGCAGTATTTT
size: once; D: NA; V: TRBV28; J: TRBJ2-1; CDR3: CASSLLEPYNEQFF; DNA: TGTGCCAGCAGTTTATTAGAACCTTACAATGAGCAGTTCTTC
size: few; D: NA; V: TRBV5-6; J: TRBJ1-1; CDR3: CASSLRGTEAFF; DNA: TGTGCCAGCAGCTTGAGGGGCACTGAAGCTTTCTTT
size: NA; D: TRBD1; V: TRBV23-1; J: TRBJ2-2; CDR3: CASSRNARGGQGANTGELFF; DNA: TGCGCCAGCAGTCGCAACGCCCGAGGGGGACAGGGGGCGAACACCGGGGAGCTGTTTTTT
size: once; D: NA; V: TRBV5-4; J: TRBJ2-1; CDR3: CASSPRGYNEQFF; DNA: TGTGCCAGCAGCCCCAGGGGTTACAATGAGCAGTTCTTC
size: NA; D: NA; V: TRBV28; J: TRBJ2-7; CDR3: CASSPTTGIGGYEQYF; DNA: TGTGCCAGCAGTCCTACAACAGGGATAGGGGGCTACGAGCAGTACTTC
size: NA; D: TRBD2; V: TRBV6-6; J: TRBJ2-1; CDR3: CASLGASGGNEQFF; DNA: TGTGCCAGCCTGGGGGCTAGCGGGGGCAATGAGCAGTTCTTC
size: NA; D: TRBD1; V: TRBV7-9; J: TRBJ2-1; CDR3: CASSMRQGWNEQFF; DNA: TGTGCCAGCAGCATGAGACAGGGGTGGAATGAGCAGTTCTTC
size: NA; D: NA; V: TRBV19; J: TRBJ2-2; CDR3: CASSAAGVTGELFF; DNA: TGTGCCAGTAGTGCGGCCGGCGTGACCGGGGAGCTGTTTTTT
size: few; D: NA; V: TRBV11-2; J: TRBJ1-5; CDR3: CASSLSTDSNQPQHF; DNA: TGTGCCAGCAGCTTATCTACAGATAGCAATCAGCCCCAGCATTTT
size: NA; D: TRBD1; V: TRBV5-1; J: TRBJ2-7; CDR3: CASSQQGQGYYEQYF; DNA: TGCGCCAGCAGCCAACAAGGACAGGGGTATTACGAGCAGTACTTC
size: NA; D: TRBD2; V: TRBV7-2; J: TRBJ2-7; CDR3: CASSLTTSGSYEQYF; DNA: TGTGCCAGCAGCTTAACAACTAGCGGATCCTACGAGCAGTACTTC
size: NA; D: TRBD1; V: TRBV7-2; J: TRBJ1-4; CDR3: CASSSGTGYTTNEKLFF; DNA: TGTGCCAGCAGCTCCGGGACAGGGTATACAACTAATGAAAAACTGTTTTTT
size: NA; D: NA; V: TRBV19; J: TRBJ2-1; CDR3: CASSIRGRHNEQFF; DNA: TGTGCCAGTAGTATCCGGGGTCGGCACAATGAGCAGTTCTTC
size: NA; D: TRBD1; V: TRBV11-3; J: TRBJ2-6; CDR3: CASSPWTGPLSGANVLTF; DNA: TGTGCCAGCAGCCCGTGGACAGGCCCCCTCTCTGGGGCCAACGTCCTGACTTTC